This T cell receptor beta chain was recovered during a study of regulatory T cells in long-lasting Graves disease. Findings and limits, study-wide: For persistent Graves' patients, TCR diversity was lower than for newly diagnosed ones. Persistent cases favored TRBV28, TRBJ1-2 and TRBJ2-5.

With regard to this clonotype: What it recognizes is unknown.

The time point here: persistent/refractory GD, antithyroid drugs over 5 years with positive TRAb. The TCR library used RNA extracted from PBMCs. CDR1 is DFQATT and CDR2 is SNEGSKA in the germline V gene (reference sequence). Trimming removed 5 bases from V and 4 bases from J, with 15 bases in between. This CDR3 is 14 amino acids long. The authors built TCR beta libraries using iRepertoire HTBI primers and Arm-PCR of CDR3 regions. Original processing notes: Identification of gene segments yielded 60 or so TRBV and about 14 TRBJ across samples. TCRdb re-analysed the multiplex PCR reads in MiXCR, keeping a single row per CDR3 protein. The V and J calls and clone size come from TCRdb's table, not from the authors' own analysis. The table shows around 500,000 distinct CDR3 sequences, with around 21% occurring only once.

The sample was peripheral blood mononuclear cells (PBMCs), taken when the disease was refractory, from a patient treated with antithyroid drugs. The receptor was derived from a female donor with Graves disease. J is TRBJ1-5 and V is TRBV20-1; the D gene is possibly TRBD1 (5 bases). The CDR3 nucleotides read TGCAGTGCTCATCACTCAGGGCCTAATCAGCCCCAGCATTTT. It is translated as CSAHHSGPNQPQHF.